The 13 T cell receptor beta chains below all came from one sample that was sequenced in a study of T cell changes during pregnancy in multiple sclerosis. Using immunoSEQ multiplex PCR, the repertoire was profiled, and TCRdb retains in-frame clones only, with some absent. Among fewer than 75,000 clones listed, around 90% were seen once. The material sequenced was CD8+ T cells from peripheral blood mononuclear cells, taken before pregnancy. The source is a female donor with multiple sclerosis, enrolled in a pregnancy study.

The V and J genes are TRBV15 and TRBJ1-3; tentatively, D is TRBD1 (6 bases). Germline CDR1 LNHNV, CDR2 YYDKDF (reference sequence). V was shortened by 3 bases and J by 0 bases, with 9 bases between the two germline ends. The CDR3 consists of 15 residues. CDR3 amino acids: CATSSDRSSGNTIYF. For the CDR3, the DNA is TGTGCCACCAGCAGTGACAGGAGCTCTGGAAACACCATATATTTT.

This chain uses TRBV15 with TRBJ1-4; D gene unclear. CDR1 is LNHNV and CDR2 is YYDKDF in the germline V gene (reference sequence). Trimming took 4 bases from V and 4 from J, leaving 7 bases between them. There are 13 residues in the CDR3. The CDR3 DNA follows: TGTGCCACCAGCAAACAGAATAATGAAAAACTGTTTTTT. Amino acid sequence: CATSKQNNEKLFF.

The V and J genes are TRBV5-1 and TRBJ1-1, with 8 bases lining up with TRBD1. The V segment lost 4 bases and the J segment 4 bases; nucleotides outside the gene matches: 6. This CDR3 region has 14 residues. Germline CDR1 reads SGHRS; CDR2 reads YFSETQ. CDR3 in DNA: TGCGCCAGCAGCGCCAGGGGGCCTGGCACTGAAGCTTTCTTT. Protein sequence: CASSARGPGTEAFF.

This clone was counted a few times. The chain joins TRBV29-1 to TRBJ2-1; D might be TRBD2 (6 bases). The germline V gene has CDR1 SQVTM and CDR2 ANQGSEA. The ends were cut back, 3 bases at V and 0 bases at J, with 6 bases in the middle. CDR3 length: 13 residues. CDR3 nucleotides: TGCAGCGTTGACGGGAGCTCCTACAATGAGCAGTTCTTC. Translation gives CSVDGSSYNEQFF.

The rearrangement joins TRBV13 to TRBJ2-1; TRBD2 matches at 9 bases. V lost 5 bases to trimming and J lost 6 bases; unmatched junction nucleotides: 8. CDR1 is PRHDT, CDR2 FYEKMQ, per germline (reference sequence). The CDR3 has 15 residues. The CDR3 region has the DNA TGTGCCAGCAGCCGTACTAGCGGGCCCCGCAATGAGCAGTTCTTC. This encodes CASSRTSGPRNEQFF.

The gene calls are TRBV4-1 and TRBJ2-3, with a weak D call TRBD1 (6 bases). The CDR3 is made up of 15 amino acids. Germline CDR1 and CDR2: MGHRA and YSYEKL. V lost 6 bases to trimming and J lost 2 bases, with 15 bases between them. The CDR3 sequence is CASSQPTGPTDTQYF. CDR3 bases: TGCGCCAGCAGTCAACCGACAGGCCCCACAGATACGCAGTATTTT.

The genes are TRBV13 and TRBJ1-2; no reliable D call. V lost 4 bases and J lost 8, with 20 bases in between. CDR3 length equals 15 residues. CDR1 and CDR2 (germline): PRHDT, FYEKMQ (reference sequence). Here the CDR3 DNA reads TGTGCCAGCAGCTCAAGGACCGGGGAAGGTGAGGGCTACACCTTC. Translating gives CASSSRTGEGEGYTF.

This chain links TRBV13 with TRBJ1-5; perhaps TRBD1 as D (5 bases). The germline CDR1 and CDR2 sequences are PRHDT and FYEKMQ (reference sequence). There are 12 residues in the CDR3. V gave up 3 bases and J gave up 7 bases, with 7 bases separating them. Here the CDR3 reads CASSLGRQPQHF. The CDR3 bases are TGTGCCAGCAGCTTGGGGCGGCAGCCCCAGCATTTT.

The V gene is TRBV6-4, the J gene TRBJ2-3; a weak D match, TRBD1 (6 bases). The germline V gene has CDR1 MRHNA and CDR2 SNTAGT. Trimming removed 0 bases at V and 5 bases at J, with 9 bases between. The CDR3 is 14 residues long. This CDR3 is CASSDSAGEDTQYF. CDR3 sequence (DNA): TGTGCCAGCAGTGACTCGGCAGGGGAAGATACGCAGTATTTT.

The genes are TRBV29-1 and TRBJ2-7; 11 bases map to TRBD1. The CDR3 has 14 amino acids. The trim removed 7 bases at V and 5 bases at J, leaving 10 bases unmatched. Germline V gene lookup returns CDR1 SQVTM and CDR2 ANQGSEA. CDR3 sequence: CSAEGTGGRDEQYF. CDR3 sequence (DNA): TGCAGCGCCGAAGGGACAGGGGGTAGGGACGAGCAGTACTTC.

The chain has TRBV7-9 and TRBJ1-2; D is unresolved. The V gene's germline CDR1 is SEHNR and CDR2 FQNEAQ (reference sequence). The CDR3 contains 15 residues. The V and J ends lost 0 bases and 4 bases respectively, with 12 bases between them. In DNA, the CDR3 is TGTGCCAGCAGCTTAGCCTTTCGGGATCCCTATGGCTACACCTTC. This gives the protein CASSLAFRDPYGYTF.

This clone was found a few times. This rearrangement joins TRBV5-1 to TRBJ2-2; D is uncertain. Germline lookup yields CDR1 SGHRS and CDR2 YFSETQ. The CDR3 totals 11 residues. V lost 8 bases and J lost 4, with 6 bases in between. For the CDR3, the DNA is TGCGCCAGTTCTGTCACCGGGGAGCTGTTTTTT. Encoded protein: CASSVTGELFF.

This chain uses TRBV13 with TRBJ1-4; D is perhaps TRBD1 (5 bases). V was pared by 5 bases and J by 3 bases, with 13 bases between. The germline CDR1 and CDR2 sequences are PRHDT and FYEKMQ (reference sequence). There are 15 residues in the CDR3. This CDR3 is CASSTAGGSNEKLFF. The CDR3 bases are TGTGCCAGCAGCACCGCCGGGGGTTCTAATGAAAAACTGTTTTTT.